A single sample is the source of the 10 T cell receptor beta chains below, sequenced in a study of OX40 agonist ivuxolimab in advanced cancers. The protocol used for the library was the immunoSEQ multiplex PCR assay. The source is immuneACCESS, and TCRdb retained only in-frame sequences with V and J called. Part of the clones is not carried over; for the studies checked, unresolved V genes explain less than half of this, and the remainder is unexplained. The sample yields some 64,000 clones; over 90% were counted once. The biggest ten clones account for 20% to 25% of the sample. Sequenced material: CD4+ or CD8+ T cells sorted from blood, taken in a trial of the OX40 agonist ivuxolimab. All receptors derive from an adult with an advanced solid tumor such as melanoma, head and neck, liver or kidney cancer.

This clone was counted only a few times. The CDR3 spells CASSPHRESGYTF. CDR3 DNA sequence: TGTGCCAGCAGTCCCCACAGGGAAAGTGGCTACACCTTC. The V call is TRBV28, the J call TRBJ1-2, with D perhaps matching TRBD1 (6 bases). The CDR3 sequence is 13 residues long. Trimming removed 5 bases from V and 7 bases from J, with 14 bases in between. Germline V gene data show CDR1 as MDHEN and CDR2 as SYDVKM.

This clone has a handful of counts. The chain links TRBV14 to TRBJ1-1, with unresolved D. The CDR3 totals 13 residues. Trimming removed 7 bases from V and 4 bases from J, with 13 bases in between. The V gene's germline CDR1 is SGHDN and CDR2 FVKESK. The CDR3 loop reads CASTSRSGTEAFF. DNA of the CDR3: TGTGCCAGCACCTCTAGGTCTGGCACTGAAGCTTTCTTT.

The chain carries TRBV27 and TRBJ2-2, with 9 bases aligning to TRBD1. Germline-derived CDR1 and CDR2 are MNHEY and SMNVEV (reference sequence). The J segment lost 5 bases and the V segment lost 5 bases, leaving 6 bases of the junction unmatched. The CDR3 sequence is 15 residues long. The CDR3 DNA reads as TGTGCCAGCAGTCGCCGGACAGGGGATACCGGGGAGCTGTTTTTT. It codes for CASSRRTGDTGELFF.

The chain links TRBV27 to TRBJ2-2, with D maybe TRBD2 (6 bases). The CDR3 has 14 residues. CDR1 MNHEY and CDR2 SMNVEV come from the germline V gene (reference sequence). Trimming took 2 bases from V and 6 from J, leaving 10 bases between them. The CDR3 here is CASSLRGGAGELFF. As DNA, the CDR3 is TGTGCCAGCAGTTTAAGAGGCGGGGCCGGGGAGCTGTTTTTT.

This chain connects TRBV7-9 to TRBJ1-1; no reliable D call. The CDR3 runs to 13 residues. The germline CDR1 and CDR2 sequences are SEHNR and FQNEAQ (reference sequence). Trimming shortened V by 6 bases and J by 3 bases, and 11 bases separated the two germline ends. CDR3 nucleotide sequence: TGTGCCAGCAGAGATAGGGATGACACTGAAGCTTTCTTT. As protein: CASRDRDDTEAFF. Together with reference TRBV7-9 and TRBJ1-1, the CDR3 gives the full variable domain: DTGVSQNPRHKITKRGQNVTFRCDPISEHNRLYWYRQTLGQGPEFLTYFQNEAQLEKSRLLSDRFSAERPKGSFSTLEIQRTEQGDSAMYLCASRDRDDTEAFFGQGTRLTVV.

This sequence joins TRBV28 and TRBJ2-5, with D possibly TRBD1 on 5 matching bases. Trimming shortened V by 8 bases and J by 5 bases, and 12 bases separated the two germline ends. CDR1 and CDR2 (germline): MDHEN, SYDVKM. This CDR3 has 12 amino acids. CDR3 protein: CASRTRGETQYF. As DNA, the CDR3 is TGTGCCAGCCGGACAAGGGGTGAGACCCAGTACTTC.

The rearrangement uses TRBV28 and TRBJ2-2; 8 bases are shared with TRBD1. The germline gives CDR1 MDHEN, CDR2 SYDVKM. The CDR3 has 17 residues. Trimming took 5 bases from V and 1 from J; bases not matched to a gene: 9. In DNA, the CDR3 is TGTGCCAGCAGTAATAGGGCCGGACAGGGGAACACCGGGGAGCTGTTTTTT. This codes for CASSNRAGQGNTGELFF.

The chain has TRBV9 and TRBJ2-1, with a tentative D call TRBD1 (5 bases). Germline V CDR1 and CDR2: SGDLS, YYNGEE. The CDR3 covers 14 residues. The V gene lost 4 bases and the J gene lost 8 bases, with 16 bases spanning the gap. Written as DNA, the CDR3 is TGTGCCAGCAGCCTAGAAGGGGTGGGCGATGAGCAGTTCTTC. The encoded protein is CASSLEGVGDEQFF.

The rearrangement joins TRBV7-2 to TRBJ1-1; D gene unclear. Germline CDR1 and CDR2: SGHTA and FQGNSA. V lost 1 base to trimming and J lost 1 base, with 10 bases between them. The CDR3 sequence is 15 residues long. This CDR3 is CASSLVEQTNTEAFF. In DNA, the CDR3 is TGTGCCAGCAGCTTAGTGGAACAAACGAACACTGAAGCTTTCTTT.

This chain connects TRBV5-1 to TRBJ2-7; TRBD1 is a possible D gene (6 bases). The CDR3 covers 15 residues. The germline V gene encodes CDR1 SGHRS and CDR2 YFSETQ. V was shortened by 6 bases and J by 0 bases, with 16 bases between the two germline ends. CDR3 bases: TGCGCCAGCACTATAACCCCGACAGGCTCCTACGAGCAGTACTTC. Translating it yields CASTITPTGSYEQYF.